The 27 T cell receptor beta chains given below trace back to one sample, sequenced in a study of T cell changes during pregnancy in multiple sclerosis. TCRdb's copy holds only in-frame clones and misses some; the assay was immunoSEQ multiplex PCR. Of 90,000 or so clones detected, around 90% appear once; the ten largest clones hold under 0.95%. The sample consisted of peripheral blood, taken before pregnancy. These receptors originate from a female donor with multiple sclerosis, enrolled in a pregnancy study.

This chain uses TRBV5-1 with TRBJ2-2; maybe TRBD2 (5 bases). CDR1 is SGHRS and CDR2 is YFSETQ in the germline V gene. Trimming took off 0 bases at V and 6 bases at J, with 12 bases between the two ends. The CDR3 contains 15 residues. The CDR3 DNA reads as TGCGCCAGCAGCTTGGCCATAACGGGATCCGGGGAGCTGTTTTTT. Translating it yields CASSLAITGSGELFF.

This clone was found once. The chain uses TRBV7-8 and TRBJ2-7; 7 bases match TRBD2. The CDR3 runs 13 residues. Germline loops: CDR1 SGHVS, CDR2 FQNEAQ. With 3 bases clipped from V and 3 bases from J, the junction kept 2 bases outside the gene matches. Here the CDR3 DNA reads TGTGCCAGCAGCTTTGGGAGGGACTACGAGCAGTACTTC. Protein: CASSFGRDYEQYF.

The chain combines TRBV4-1 with TRBJ2-1, with 8 bases identical to TRBD2. Germline V gene sequence: CDR1 MGHRA, CDR2 YSYEKL. The V segment lost 2 bases and the J segment 0 bases; nucleotides outside the gene matches: 3. The CDR3 consists of 16 residues. The chain's CDR3 is CASSQTTSGSYNEQFF. The CDR3 nucleotides read TGCGCCAGCAGCCAAACCACTAGCGGCTCCTACAATGAGCAGTTCTTC.

The V gene is TRBV7-8, the J gene TRBJ2-5; 10 nucleotides line up with TRBD2. The CDR3 consists of 16 residues. From germline, CDR1 is SGHVS and CDR2 FQNEAQ. J was trimmed by 0 bases and V by 5 bases; bases with no gene match: 6. CDR3 region: CASSPLTSGYQETQYF. Here the CDR3 DNA reads TGTGCCAGCAGCCCACTGACTAGCGGGTACCAAGAGACCCAGTACTTC.

As concerns this clone: Within the sample, other DNA sequences also encode this same CDR3. The gene calls are TRBV5-1 and TRBJ2-5; D remains unclear. Trimming took 1 base from V and 3 from J, leaving 4 bases between them. The germline V gene has CDR1 SGHRS and CDR2 YFSETQ. The CDR3 runs to 12 residues. Here the CDR3 DNA reads TGCGCCAGCAGCTTGTCTGAAGAGACCCAGTACTTC. Its translation is CASSLSEETQYF.

CDR3 sequence reads: CASSFGSRSYNEQFF. CDR3 in DNA: TGTGCCAGCAGCTTTGGGAGTCGCTCCTACAATGAGCAGTTCTTC. The chain couples TRBV7-3 to TRBJ2-1; D is perhaps TRBD2 (5 bases). Germline CDR1 SGHTA, CDR2 FQGTGA. V was trimmed by 3 bases and J by 0 bases, leaving 9 bases between them. CDR3 length: 15 residues. Combining the CDR3 with reference TRBV7-3 and TRBJ2-1 gives the whole variable domain GAGVSQTPSNKVTEKGKYVELRCDPISGHTALYWYRQSLGQGPEFLIYFQGTGAADDSGLPNDRFFAVRPEGSVSTLKIQRTERGDSAVYLCASSFGSRSYNEQFFGPGTRLTVL.

The V and J genes are TRBV19 and TRBJ1-5, with 8 bases aligning to TRBD1. The CDR3 spans 16 residues. V shed 4 bases and J 3 bases; nucleotides not matched to a gene: 8. In germline, CDR1 is LNHDA, CDR2 SQIVND (reference sequence). CDR3 amino acids: CASSKTGGHANQPQHF. CDR3 nucleotide sequence: TGTGCCAGTAGTAAAACAGGGGGACACGCCAATCAGCCCCAGCATTTT.

This rearrangement joins TRBV30 to TRBJ2-2; TRBD2 aligns across 10 bases. The CDR3 length is 14 residues. Looked up from germline, CDR1 is GTSNPN and CDR2 is SVGIG (reference sequence). V was clipped by 4 bases and J by 3 bases; unmatched bases: 2. The CDR3 nucleotides are TGTGCCTGGACTAGCGGGGGATACACCGGGGAGCTGTTTTTT. This gives the protein CAWTSGGYTGELFF.

The chain employs TRBV11-3 and TRBJ2-1, with 12 nucleotides matching TRBD2. In germline, CDR1 is SGHNT, CDR2 YENEEA. This CDR3 spans 18 amino acids. V trimming: 5 bases; J trimming: 6 bases; junction bases outside the gene matches: 14. The CDR3: CASSPRTSGEVGPNEQFF. The CDR3 coding sequence is TGTGCCAGCAGCCCACGGACTAGCGGGGAAGTAGGACCCAATGAGCAGTTCTTC.

J is TRBJ2-3 and V is TRBV6-5, with TRBD2 matching 9 bases. The trim removed 2 bases at V and 2 bases at J, leaving 5 bases unmatched. The germline CDR1 and CDR2 sequences are MNHEY and SVGAGI. The CDR3 contains 16 residues. The CDR3 nucleotides are TGTGCCAGCAGTTACCTGGCTAGCGGGACCACAGATACGCAGTATTTT. The encoded protein is CASSYLASGTTDTQYF.

V is TRBV7-2 and J is TRBJ1-2, with 7 bases lining up with TRBD1. The CDR3 has 14 residues. V shed 1 base, J shed 2 bases, and the junction held 1 base outside the gene matches. CDR1 is SGHTA, CDR2 FQGNSA, per germline. The CDR3 spells CASSLGRGNYGYTF. Here the CDR3 DNA reads TGTGCCAGCAGCTTAGGCAGGGGGAACTATGGCTACACCTTC.

The chain combines TRBV6-1 with TRBJ1-1; D not certain. Germline V gives CDR1 MNHNS, CDR2 SASEGT. V lost 6 bases to trimming and J lost 6 bases, with 14 bases between them. CDR3 length equals 13 residues. The CDR3 nucleotides are TGTGCCAGCAGCTCAGTCGGGAGGGCTGAAGCTTTCTTT. Its protein is CASSSVGRAEAFF.

This clone has a single count. The chain uses TRBV7-9 and TRBJ2-7; tentative D call: TRBD1 (5 bases). The CDR3 extends over 15 amino acids. CDR1 is SEHNR and CDR2 is FQNEAQ in the germline V gene (reference sequence). V was trimmed by 1 base and J by 3 bases, leaving 13 bases between them. The CDR3 DNA is TGTGCCAGCAGCTTAGAAAAGGGGCGAAACTACGAGCAGTACTTC. It yields the protein CASSLEKGRNYEQYF. Combining the CDR3 with reference TRBV7-9 and TRBJ2-7 gives the whole variable domain DTGVSQNPRHKITKRGQNVTFRCDPISEHNRLYWYRQTLGQGPEFLTYFQNEAQLEKSRLLSDRFSAERPKGSFSTLEIQRTEQGDSAMYLCASSLEKGRNYEQYFGPGTRLTVT.

The CDR3: CASSELTGGANVLTF. CDR3 nucleotide sequence: TGTGCCAGCAGTGAGCTCACAGGGGGGGCCAACGTCCTGACTTTC. V usage is TRBV6-1 and J usage is TRBJ2-6; D is perhaps TRBD1 (6 bases). V lost 3 bases and J lost 4, with 10 bases in between. The CDR3 totals 15 residues. Per the germline V gene, CDR1 is MNHNS and CDR2 is SASEGT.

The V call is TRBV30, the J call TRBJ2-7; 9 bases fit TRBD1. The CDR3 length is 13 residues. J was trimmed by 5 bases and V by 3 bases; bases with no gene match: 5. CDR1 GTSNPN and CDR2 SVGIG come from the germline V gene (reference sequence). CDR3 sequence: CAWRGTGNDEQYF. The CDR3 DNA reads as TGTGCCTGGAGGGGGACAGGGAACGACGAGCAGTACTTC. Using reference TRBV30 and TRBJ2-7 for the parts outside the CDR3, the full variable domain is SQTIHQWPATLVQPVGSPLSLECTVEGTSNPNLYWYRQAAGRGLQLLFYSVGIGQISSEVPQNLSASRPQDRQFILSSKKLLLSDSGFYLCAWRGTGNDEQYFGPGTRLTVT.

This chain connects TRBV11-2 to TRBJ2-7; D ambiguous. The germline V gene has CDR1 SGHAT and CDR2 FQNNGV. The CDR3 runs 12 residues. Trimming stripped 4 bases from V and 3 bases from J, with 7 bases between. Here the CDR3 reads CASSYEVYEQYF. CDR3 DNA: TGTGCCAGCAGCTATGAGGTCTACGAGCAGTACTTC.

V and J are TRBV19 and TRBJ1-5, with 7 positions matching TRBD1. V shed 6 bases, J shed 6 bases, and the junction held 11 bases outside the gene matches. The germline V gene encodes CDR1 LNHDA and CDR2 SQIVND (reference sequence). CDR3 length equals 15 residues. Here the CDR3 DNA reads TGTGCCAGTAGCCCCGACAGGGATCGAGGTCAGCCCCAGCATTTT. Amino acids: CASSPDRDRGQPQHF.

This chain uses TRBV5-6 with TRBJ1-3, with D maybe TRBD1 (6 bases). Germline V gives CDR1 SGHDT, CDR2 YYEEEE. This CDR3 comprises 14 residues. V lost 5 bases, J lost 3 bases, and 12 bases lay in between. The CDR3 here is CASSAGTIGNTIYF. The CDR3 DNA follows: TGTGCCAGCAGTGCCGGGACAATTGGAAACACCATATATTTT.

The gene calls are TRBV7-2 and TRBJ2-2, with D unclear. The V gene lost 1 base and the J gene lost 3 bases, with 6 bases spanning the gap. The CDR3 is 14 amino acids. The V gene's germline CDR1 is SGHTA and CDR2 FQGNSA. CDR3 in DNA: TGTGCCAGCAGCTTAGGGCCATACACCGGGGAGCTGTTTTTT. It translates to CASSLGPYTGELFF.

The chain joins TRBV2 to TRBJ2-3; 8 bases align to TRBD2. V was pared by 7 bases and J by 8 bases, with 8 bases of the junction left unmatched. The CDR3 totals 13 residues. CDR1 and CDR2 (germline): SNHLY, FYNNEI. CDR3 sequence reads: CASTPSGSTTQYF. CDR3 DNA sequence: TGTGCCAGCACCCCCAGCGGGAGCACTACGCAGTATTTT.

On this clone: Other DNA sequences from this sample encode an identical CDR3 as well. The genes are TRBV6-5 and TRBJ1-1; 7 bases fit TRBD1. CDR3 length: 15 residues. The V gene's germline CDR1 is MNHEY and CDR2 SVGAGI. The V segment lost 0 bases and the J segment 1 base; nucleotides outside the gene matches: 2. DNA of the CDR3: TGTGCCAGCAGTTACTCTAGGACAGGGAACACTGAAGCTTTCTTT. Its protein product is CASSYSRTGNTEAFF.

The V and J genes are TRBV2 and TRBJ1-3; TRBD1 matches at 9 bases. After removal of 3 bases from V and 0 bases from J, the junction contained 9 bases not matched to a gene. The germline V gene encodes CDR1 SNHLY and CDR2 FYNNEI. This CDR3 spans 18 amino acids. The CDR3 region is CASSEGIGQGSSGNTIYF. Written as DNA, the CDR3 is TGTGCCAGCAGTGAGGGTATTGGACAGGGGAGCTCTGGAAACACCATATATTTT.

This clone came up once. J is TRBJ1-4 and V is TRBV5-5, with TRBD1 identical over 10 bases. The junction had 8 bases not matched to a gene; V was cut back by 4 bases and J by 8 bases. This CDR3 spans 15 amino acids. The germline gives CDR1 SGHKS, CDR2 YYEKEE (reference sequence). CDR3 residues: CASSLRQGAGEKLFF. CDR3 bases: TGTGCCAGCAGCCTCCGACAGGGGGCGGGAGAAAAACTGTTTTTT.

This clone was counted at least ten times. V gene TRBV14 combines with J gene TRBJ1-1; tentatively, D is TRBD1 (6 bases). CDR1 and CDR2 (germline): SGHDN, FVKESK. V lost 1 base to trimming and J lost 0 bases, with 12 bases between them. The CDR3 is made up of 16 amino acids. CDR3 nucleotide sequence: TGTGCCAGCAGCCAAGTTCCCGGGACAATGAACACTGAAGCTTTCTTT. It encodes CASSQVPGTMNTEAFF.

The rearrangement links TRBV6-5 to TRBJ1-2, with 9 nucleotides matching TRBD1. V lost 5 bases, J lost 3 bases, and 7 bases stayed unmatched. Germline loops: CDR1 MNHEY, CDR2 SVGAGI. The CDR3 extends over 15 amino acids. CDR3 sequence (DNA): TGTGCCAGCAGTCCTACAGGGGGCCGGCACTATGGCTACACCTTC. It yields the protein CASSPTGGRHYGYTF.

This sequence joins TRBV28 and TRBJ2-7, with TRBD1 matching over 7 bases. From germline, CDR1 is MDHEN and CDR2 SYDVKM. CDR3 length equals 14 residues. The V and J ends lost 3 bases and 2 bases, in that order; junction bases with no gene match: 4. Here the CDR3 reads CASSFSGQTYEQYF. CDR3 DNA sequence: TGTGCCAGCAGTTTTTCGGGACAGACCTACGAGCAGTACTTC.

The chain combines TRBV10-3 with TRBJ2-7; TRBD2 aligns across 13 bases. Germline loops: CDR1 ENHRY, CDR2 SYGVKD. The CDR3 runs to 14 residues. Trimming took 6 bases from V and 7 from J; bases not matched to a gene: 6. The CDR3 region has the DNA TGTGCCATCAGGGGAGGACTAGCGGGGGAAGAGCAGTACTTC. Translation gives CAIRGGLAGEEQYF.